These 9 T cell receptor beta chains came from one sample sequenced in a study of post-analysis software for immune sequencing data. Built from TCR beta cDNA, the libraries had unique molecular identifiers in them. TCRdb itself ran the PCR reads through MiXCR, one entry per CDR3 protein. The top ten hold 7.6% of the sample, which has hundreds of thousands of distinct CDR3 sequences, approximately 38% seen once. Study-wide findings and caveats: Patients had higher frequencies than controls of five TRBV segments, including TRBV5-6, TRBV5-1 and TRBV20-1.

These receptors lack a known antigen. Input material: blood. The receptor set was obtained from a girl under 10 years old with multiple sclerosis.

This clonotype was found a few times. The chain carries TRBV7-2 and TRBJ2-1, with D perhaps matching TRBD2 (6 bases). Germline values: CDR1 SGHTA, CDR2 FQGNSA. Trimming took 4 bases from V and 10 from J, leaving 14 bases between them. The CDR3 covers 13 residues. CDR3: CASSSLTRYEQFF. The CDR3 coding sequence is TGTGCCAGCAGCTCCCTGACTAGATACGAGCAGTTCTTC.

This clonotype was seen only a few times. The rearrangement joins TRBV20-1 to TRBJ2-7, with TRBD2 matching 7 bases. Germline trimming cut 1 base from V and 6 bases from J; bases unmatched to any gene: 12. Germline V gene sequence: CDR1 DFQATT, CDR2 SNEGSKA (reference sequence). The CDR3 sequence is 15 residues long. CDR3: CSARVRGLEMSEQYF. Written as DNA, the CDR3 is TGCAGTGCTAGAGTTCGCGGACTAGAGATGAGCGAGCAGTACTTC.

This chain connects TRBV11-2 to TRBJ2-2; D perhaps matches TRBD1 (6 bases). Germline CDR1 is SGHAT and CDR2 is FQNNGV. This CDR3 has 15 amino acids. Trimming removed 3 bases at V and 2 bases at J, with 10 bases between. The CDR3 reads CASSFAGTNTGELFF. The CDR3 nucleotides read TGTGCCAGCAGCTTTGCAGGGACAAACACCGGGGAGCTGTTTTTT. The variable domain in full, with the rest retrieved from reference TRBV11-2 and TRBJ2-2, is EAGVAQSPRYKIIEKRQSVAFWCNPISGHATLYWYQQILGQGPKLLIQFQNNGVVDDSQLPKDRFSAERLKGVDSTLKIQPAKLEDSAVYLCASSFAGTNTGELFFGEGSRLTVL.

This chain links TRBV28 with TRBJ2-7; TRBD2 matches 10 bases. Germline assignment: CDR1 MDHEN and CDR2 SYDVKM. V lost 9 bases, J lost 4 bases, and 12 bases stayed unmatched. CDR3 length: 15 amino acids. The CDR3 DNA reads TGTGCCAGTAGCTTACCGGGACTAGCGTTTTACGAGCAGTACTTC. It translates to CASSLPGLAFYEQYF.

This rearrangement joins TRBV20-1 to TRBJ1-2; the D gene is possibly TRBD1 (6 bases). CDR3 length: 13 amino acids. CDR1 and CDR2 (germline): DFQATT, SNEGSKA (reference sequence). V lost 2 bases and J lost 4, with 11 bases in between. CDR3 in amino acids: CSARRTVFYGYTF. CDR3 DNA: TGCAGTGCTAGACGGACAGTCTTCTATGGCTACACCTTC.

This clonotype was observed a single time. The gene calls are TRBV12-3 or TRBV12-4 and TRBJ2-5; TRBD1 aligns across 9 bases. The J segment lost 11 bases and the V segment lost 5 bases, leaving 12 bases of the junction unmatched. The CDR3 has 14 residues. CDR3 loop: CASSSRDRAWKQYF. The CDR3 DNA is TGTGCCAGCAGTAGTAGGGACAGGGCGTGGAAGCAGTACTTC.

This sequence joins TRBV20-1 and TRBJ2-4, with 7 bases aligning to TRBD1. Germline V gene sequence: CDR1 DFQATT, CDR2 SNEGSKA (reference sequence). This CDR3 is built from 11 residues. Unmatched junction bases numbered 4, after V lost 6 bases and J lost 8 bases. The CDR3 DNA reads TGCAGTGCGACAGGGACGGACATTCAGTACTTC. Amino acids: CSATGTDIQYF.

The chain couples TRBV29-1 to TRBJ1-4; D call uncertain. V shed 7 bases and J shed 0 bases, with 9 bases lying between them. The CDR3 contains 13 residues. Germline V lookup: CDR1 SQVTM, CDR2 ANQGSEA. CDR3: CSASLATNEKLFF. The CDR3 region has the DNA TGCAGCGCCTCCCTTGCAACTAATGAAAAACTGTTTTTT.

This chain links TRBV18 with TRBJ1-1; D is perhaps TRBD1 (5 bases). The germline V gene has CDR1 KGHSH and CDR2 LQKENI. Trimming cost V 2 bases and J 1 base, with 17 bases left between them. There are 17 residues in the CDR3. Here the CDR3 reads CASSPVRGADSNTEAFF. CDR3 bases: TGTGCCAGCTCACCAGTGAGGGGCGCCGATTCGAACACTGAAGCTTTCTTT.